The next 27 T cell receptor beta chains were all read from a single sample in a study of brain T cells in children with intractable seizures. Assay: immunoSEQ multiplex PCR; the TCRdb copy retains only in-frame clones and omits some. The sample contains tens of thousands of clones, around 91% of which appear only once. The sequences come from peripheral blood, collected at surgery. These receptor sequences come from a girl between 2 and 10 years old with Rasmussen encephalitis and intractable seizures.

The V gene is TRBV23-1, the J gene TRBJ1-6; 7 bases align to TRBD1. TRBV23-1 is placed among ORFs of uncertain function. CDR3 length: 13 residues. The CDR3 region has the DNA TGCACCCGCAGACAGGGTCGGAATTCACCCCTCCACTTT. Amino acids: CTRRQGRNSPLHF.

This chain connects TRBV7-8 to TRBJ2-1; D is unclear. The CDR3 has 14 residues. V gave up 5 bases and J gave up 0 bases, with 8 bases separating them. Germline V gene lookup returns CDR1 SGHVS and CDR2 FQNEAQ. The DNA of the CDR3 is TGTGCCAGCAGCCGATTAGACTCCTACAATGAGCAGTTCTTC. It codes for CASSRLDSYNEQFF.

The gene calls are TRBV5-1 and TRBJ2-5; 8 bases are a match to TRBD1. This CDR3 has 15 residues. In germline, CDR1 is SGHRS, CDR2 YFSETQ. The ends lost 4 bases at V and 5 bases at J; junction bases unmatched: 10. CDR3 protein: CASSPRTGSRETQYF. In nucleotides, the CDR3 is TGCGCCAGCAGCCCCCGGACAGGGTCCAGGGAGACCCAGTACTTC.

The chain uses TRBV11-2 and TRBJ1-2; tentatively, D is TRBD1 (6 bases). Trimming left V 2 bases short and J 4 bases short, with 11 bases between. In germline, CDR1 is SGHAT, CDR2 FQNNGV. CDR3 size: 14 residues. CDR3 residues: CASSLLGRGYGYTF. The DNA of the CDR3 is TGTGCCAGCAGCTTATTGGGCAGGGGCTATGGCTACACCTTC.

This chain connects TRBV6-2 or TRBV6-3 to TRBJ2-1; 9 positions agree with TRBD2. The germline CDR1 and CDR2 sequences are MNHEY and SVGEGT. The CDR3 contains 14 residues. V dropped 5 bases and J dropped 5; count of bases not matched to a gene: 4. The CDR3 here is CASSARGGNNEQFF. CDR3 in DNA: TGTGCCAGCAGTGCGCGGGGGGGCAACAATGAGCAGTTCTTC.

This sequence joins TRBV9 and TRBJ2-5; 7 bases line up with TRBD1. Germline V gene sequence: CDR1 SGDLS, CDR2 YYNGEE. V was pared by 3 bases and J by 4 bases, with 12 bases of the junction left unmatched. This CDR3 spans 16 amino acids. The CDR3 region has the DNA TGTGCCAGCAGCGAGAGCGTAGACAGGGTTGGAGAGACCCAGTACTTC. This codes for CASSESVDRVGETQYF.

The chain is built from TRBV6-1 and TRBJ2-5, with D perhaps matching TRBD1 (5 bases). Germline V gene sequence: CDR1 MNHNS, CDR2 SASEGT. V was pared by 1 base and J by 4 bases, with 22 bases between. This CDR3 comprises 18 residues. The CDR3 protein is CASSEVWVRVGSLETQYF. The CDR3 DNA follows: TGTGCCAGCAGTGAAGTATGGGTCAGGGTGGGTTCCCTAGAGACCCAGTACTTC.

CDR3 DNA: TGTGCCAGCTCCCTAGTCTGGAGGGAGATCTACAATGAGCAGTTCTTC. Protein product: CASSLVWREIYNEQFF. The V and J genes are TRBV18 and TRBJ2-1; a weak D match, TRBD2 (6 bases). CDR3 length equals 16 residues. Trimming pared 6 bases from V and 3 bases from J, leaving 18 bases between. Germline V gives CDR1 KGHSH, CDR2 LQKENI.

The rearrangement joins TRBV12-3 or TRBV12-4 to TRBJ2-7; D is undetermined. V gave up 3 bases and J gave up 2 bases, with 8 bases separating them. The CDR3 sequence is 13 residues long. The CDR3 nucleotides are TGTGCCAGCAGTTTGTTATTCGCCTACGAGCAGTACTTC. It encodes CASSLLFAYEQYF.

The V and J genes are TRBV12-3 or TRBV12-4 and TRBJ1-5; D gene unclear. CDR3 length equals 12 residues. Trimming removed 5 bases from V and 4 bases from J, with 6 bases in between. The CDR3 protein is CASSPRNQPQHF. CDR3 DNA sequence: TGTGCCAGCAGTCCCAGAAATCAGCCCCAGCATTTT.

The chain links TRBV27 to TRBJ2-3; D remains ambiguous. Deletions cut 5 bases from V and 5 bases from J, with 11 bases between. Germline V lookup: CDR1 MNHEY, CDR2 SMNVEV (reference sequence). The CDR3 loop spans 13 amino acids. This CDR3 is CASSKKSEDTQYF. In DNA, the CDR3 is TGTGCCAGCAGTAAGAAGTCGGAAGATACGCAGTATTTT.

This clone was detected only once. This sequence joins TRBV5-6 and TRBJ2-7; perhaps TRBD2 as D (5 bases). CDR1 is SGHDT and CDR2 is YYEEEE in the germline V gene. This CDR3 spans 11 amino acids. V lost 4 bases, J lost 3 bases, and 5 bases lay in between. The CDR3 nucleotides are TGTGCCAGCAGCGGGAGCTACGAGCAGTACTTC. As protein: CASSGSYEQYF.

The chain couples TRBV5-5 to TRBJ1-1; weak D call: TRBD1 (6 bases). Germline assignment: CDR1 SGHKS and CDR2 YYEKEE (reference sequence). The CDR3 sequence is 16 residues long. The V gene lost 4 bases and the J gene lost 4 bases, with 20 bases spanning the gap. The CDR3 nucleotides are TGTGCCAGCAGCCCGATCGTGTCCGGGGGCCTCACTGAAGCTTTCTTT. Its protein is CASSPIVSGGLTEAFF.

This clone was seen a single time. This sequence joins TRBV18 and TRBJ2-1; 8 nucleotides align to TRBD1. Per the germline V gene, CDR1 is KGHSH and CDR2 is LQKENI. The CDR3 has 15 amino acids. The V gene end was trimmed by 6 bases and the J gene end by 0 bases; junction bases not matched to a gene: 4. The CDR3 here is CASSQGQVSYNEQFF. The DNA for the CDR3 is TGTGCCAGCTCCCAGGGACAGGTCTCCTACAATGAGCAGTTCTTC.

The V gene is TRBV5-6, the J gene TRBJ2-1; 8 nucleotides line up with TRBD1. The V and J ends lost 4 bases and 4 bases, in that order; junction bases with no gene match: 7. CDR1 and CDR2 (germline): SGHDT, YYEEEE. The CDR3 is 15 residues long. CDR3: CASSPRDRLYNEQFF. CDR3 in DNA: TGTGCCAGCAGCCCCCGGGACAGGTTGTACAATGAGCAGTTCTTC.

The chain recombines TRBV5-4 with TRBJ1-2; weak D call: TRBD1 (5 bases). The germline V gene encodes CDR1 SGHNT and CDR2 YYREEE (reference sequence). Between the trimmed V and J ends, which lost 2 bases and 7 bases, there was a span of 18 bases. The length of the CDR3 is 15 residues. The CDR3 nucleotides read TGTGCCAGCAGCTTTATTACCCGGGACCGAACTGGCTACACCTTC. Translation gives CASSFITRDRTGYTF.

The chain couples TRBV6-5 to TRBJ2-7, with D perhaps assigned TRBD1 or TRBD2 (5 bases each). Per the germline V gene, CDR1 is MNHEY and CDR2 is SVGAGI. This CDR3 region has 14 residues. Trimming removed 2 bases from V and 6 bases from J, with 14 bases in between. The CDR3: CASSYGQGPGEQYF. In DNA, the CDR3 is TGTGCCAGCAGTTACGGGCAGGGACCCGGCGAGCAGTACTTC.

The chain carries TRBV7-3 and TRBJ2-1; 11 nucleotides align to TRBD2. CDR3 length: 15 amino acids. Unmatched junction bases numbered 4, after V lost 4 bases and J lost 5 bases. CDR1 is SGHTA, CDR2 FQGTGA, per germline. The CDR3 here is CASSSQTSGNNEQFF. DNA for the CDR3: TGTGCCAGCAGCTCTCAGACTAGCGGGAACAATGAGCAGTTCTTC.

V is TRBV27 and J is TRBJ1-1; a weak D match, TRBD1 (6 bases). Germline CDR1 reads MNHEY; CDR2 reads SMNVEV (reference sequence). Trimming pared 4 bases from V and 5 bases from J, leaving 14 bases between. The CDR3 loop spans 14 amino acids. For the CDR3, the DNA is TGTGCCAGCAGTTCCCCCTACAGGGATACTGAAGCTTTCTTT. This translates into CASSSPYRDTEAFF.

The V gene is TRBV7-3, the J gene TRBJ1-2, with D tentatively TRBD1 (5 bases). CDR3 length: 15 amino acids. Per the germline V gene, CDR1 is SGHTA and CDR2 is FQGTGA. V lost 5 bases and J lost 7, with 20 bases in between. The CDR3 loop is CASSPNAGTNGGYTF. The CDR3 bases are TGTGCCAGCAGCCCCAATGCGGGGACCAACGGTGGCTACACCTTC.

The gene calls are TRBV5-1 and TRBJ1-1, with 9 bases aligning to TRBD1. After removal of 0 bases from V and 8 bases from J, the junction contained 2 bases not matched to a gene. The CDR3 contains 13 residues. Germline V gives CDR1 SGHRS, CDR2 YFSETQ. The chain's CDR3 is CASSLGTGGEAFF. The CDR3 DNA reads as TGCGCCAGCAGCTTGGGAACAGGGGGCGAAGCTTTCTTT.

The chain has TRBV27 and TRBJ2-7; D remains unclear. V lost 4 bases to trimming and J lost 7 bases, with 8 bases between them. The germline V gene has CDR1 MNHEY and CDR2 SMNVEV (reference sequence). The CDR3 spans 11 residues. CDR3 DNA: TGTGCCAGCAGTTCCCCACGAGAGCAGTACTTC. Translating it yields CASSSPREQYF.

The chain joins TRBV19 to TRBJ1-1, with D hard to call. CDR1 and CDR2 from the germline V gene are LNHDA and SQIVND (reference sequence). This CDR3 is built from 13 residues. Between the trimmed V and J ends, which lost 7 bases and 1 base, there was a span of 10 bases. CDR3 protein: CASITETNTEAFF. The DNA for the CDR3 is TGTGCCAGTATCACAGAGACGAACACTGAAGCTTTCTTT. The full variable domain, in which reference TRBV19 and TRBJ1-1 provide the parts outside the CDR3, is DGGITQSPKYLFRKEGQNVTLSCEQNLNHDAMYWYRQDPGQGLRLIYYSQIVNDFQKGDIAEGYSVSREKKESFPLTVTSAQKNPTAFYLCASITETNTEAFFGQGTRLTVV.

CDR3 residues: CASSYGAGTEAFF. CDR3 nucleotides: TGTGCCAGCAGTTACGGAGCAGGTACTGAAGCTTTCTTT. The chain couples TRBV6-5 to TRBJ1-1; the D is unclear. V shed 2 bases and J shed 5 bases, with 9 bases lying between them. The CDR3 is 13 residues long. Germline loops: CDR1 MNHEY, CDR2 SVGAGI.

The chain carries TRBV24-1 and TRBJ2-1; 10 nucleotides line up with TRBD2. The junction had 11 bases not matched to a gene; V was cut back by 3 bases and J by 7 bases. This CDR3 spans 17 amino acids. CDR1 is KGHDR and CDR2 is SFDVKD in the germline V gene. DNA of the CDR3: TGTGCCACCAGTGATCCGCGGGCTAGCGGGAGACGGAATGAGCAGTTCTTC. Amino acid sequence: CATSDPRASGRRNEQFF.

The table lists this clone with a count of one. The genes are TRBV6-5 and TRBJ2-2; 9 nucleotides align to TRBD1. After removal of 6 bases from V and 3 bases from J, the junction contained 5 bases not matched to a gene. Germline CDR1 reads MNHEY; CDR2 reads SVGAGI. This CDR3 has 15 amino acids. In DNA form, the CDR3 reads TGTGCCAGCAGCTCCGACAGGGGGGACACCGGGGAGCTGTTTTTT. Translating it yields CASSSDRGDTGELFF.

The CDR3 bases are TGTGCCAGCAGCCCACTCTCTGGTAAAGGGCCGACCTATGGCTACACCTTC. This encodes CASSPLSGKGPTYGYTF. The V gene is TRBV27, the J gene TRBJ1-2; no firm D call. Trimming stripped 6 bases from V and 4 bases from J, with 24 bases between. CDR3 length: 17 residues. The germline V gene has CDR1 MNHEY and CDR2 SMNVEV (reference sequence).